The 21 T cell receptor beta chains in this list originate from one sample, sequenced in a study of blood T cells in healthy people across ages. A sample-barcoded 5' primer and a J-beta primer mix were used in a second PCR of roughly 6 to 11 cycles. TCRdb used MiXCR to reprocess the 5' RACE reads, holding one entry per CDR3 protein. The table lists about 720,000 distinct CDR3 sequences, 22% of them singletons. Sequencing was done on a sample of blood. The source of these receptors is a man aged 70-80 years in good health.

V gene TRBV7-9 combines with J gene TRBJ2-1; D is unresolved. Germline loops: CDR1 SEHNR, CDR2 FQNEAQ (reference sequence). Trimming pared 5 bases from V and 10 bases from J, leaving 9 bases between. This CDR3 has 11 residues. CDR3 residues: CASSPYREQFF. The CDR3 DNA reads TGTGCCAGCAGCCCTTACCGCGAGCAGTTCTTC.

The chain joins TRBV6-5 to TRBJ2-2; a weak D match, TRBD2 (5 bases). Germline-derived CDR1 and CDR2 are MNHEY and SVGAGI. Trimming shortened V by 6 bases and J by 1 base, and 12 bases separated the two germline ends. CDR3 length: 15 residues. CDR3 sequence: CASSRSSRNTGELFF. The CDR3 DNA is TGTGCCAGCAGCAGGTCTAGCAGGAACACCGGGGAGCTGTTTTTT.

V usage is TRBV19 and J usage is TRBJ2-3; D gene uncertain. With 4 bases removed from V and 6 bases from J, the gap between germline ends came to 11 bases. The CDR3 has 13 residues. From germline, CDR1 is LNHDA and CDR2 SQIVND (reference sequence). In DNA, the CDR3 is TGTGCCAGTAGTAATAGTGGTACGGATACGCAGTATTTT. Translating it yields CASSNSGTDTQYF.

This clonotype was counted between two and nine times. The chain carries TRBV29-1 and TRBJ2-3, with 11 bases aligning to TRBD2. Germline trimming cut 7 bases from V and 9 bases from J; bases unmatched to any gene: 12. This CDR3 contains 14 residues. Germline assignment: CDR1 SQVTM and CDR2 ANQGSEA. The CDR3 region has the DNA TGCAGCGGAGGACTAGCGGGTTCGCGACGGACGCAGTATTTT. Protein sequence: CSGGLAGSRRTQYF.

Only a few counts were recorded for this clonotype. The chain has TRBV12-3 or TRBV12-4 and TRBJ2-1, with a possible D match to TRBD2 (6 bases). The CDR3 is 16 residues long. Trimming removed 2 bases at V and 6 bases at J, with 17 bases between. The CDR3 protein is CASSLKRPSALNEQFF. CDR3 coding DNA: TGTGCCAGCAGTTTAAAGCGGCCTAGCGCTCTCAATGAGCAGTTCTTC.

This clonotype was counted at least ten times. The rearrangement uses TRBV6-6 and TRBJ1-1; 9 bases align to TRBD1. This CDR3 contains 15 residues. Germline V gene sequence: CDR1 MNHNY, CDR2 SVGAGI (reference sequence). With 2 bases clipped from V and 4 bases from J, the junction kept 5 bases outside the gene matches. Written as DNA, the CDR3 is TGTGCCAGCAGTTACAGGTCGACAGGGGGCACTGAAGCTTTCTTT. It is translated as CASSYRSTGGTEAFF.

CDR3 coding DNA: TGTGCCAGCAGCCCCATAAGCGGGTCCTACAATGAGCAGTTCTTC. It encodes CASSPISGSYNEQFF. This sequence joins TRBV6-2 or TRBV6-3 and TRBJ2-1; possibly TRBD2 for D (6 bases). V was clipped by 6 bases and J by 1 base, with 13 bases between them. The CDR3 is 15 amino acids. From germline, CDR1 is MNHEY and CDR2 SVGEGT.

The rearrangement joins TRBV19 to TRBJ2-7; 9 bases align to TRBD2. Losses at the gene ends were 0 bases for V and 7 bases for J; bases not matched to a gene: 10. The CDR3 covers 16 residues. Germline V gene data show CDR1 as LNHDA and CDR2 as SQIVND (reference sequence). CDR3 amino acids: CASSIDILAGPKEQYF. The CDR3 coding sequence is TGTGCCAGTAGTATAGACATACTAGCGGGCCCGAAAGAGCAGTACTTC.

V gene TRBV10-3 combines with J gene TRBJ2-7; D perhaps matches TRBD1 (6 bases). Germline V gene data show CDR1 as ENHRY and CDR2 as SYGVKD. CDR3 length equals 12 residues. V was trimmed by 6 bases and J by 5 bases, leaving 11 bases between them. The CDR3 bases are TGTGCCATCAGAAGGACAGATGACGAGCAGTACTTC. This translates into CAIRRTDDEQYF.

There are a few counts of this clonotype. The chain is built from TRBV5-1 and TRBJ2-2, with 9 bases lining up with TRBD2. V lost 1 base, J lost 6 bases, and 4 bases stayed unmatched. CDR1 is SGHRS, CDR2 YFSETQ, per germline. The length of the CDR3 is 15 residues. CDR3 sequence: CASSLRREGPGELFF. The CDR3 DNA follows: TGCGCCAGCAGCTTGCGGCGGGAGGGTCCCGGGGAGCTGTTTTTT.

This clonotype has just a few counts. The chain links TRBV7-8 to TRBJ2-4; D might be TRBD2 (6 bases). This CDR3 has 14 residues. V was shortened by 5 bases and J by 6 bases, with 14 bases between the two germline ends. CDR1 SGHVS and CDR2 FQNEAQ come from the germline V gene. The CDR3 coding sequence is TGTGCCAGCAGCCCCAGACTAGTTGGAAACATTCAGTACTTC. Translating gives CASSPRLVGNIQYF.

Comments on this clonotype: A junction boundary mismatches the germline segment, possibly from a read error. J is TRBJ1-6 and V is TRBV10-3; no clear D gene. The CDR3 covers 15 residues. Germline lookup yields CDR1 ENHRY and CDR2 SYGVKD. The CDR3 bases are TGTGCCATCGGTGAGCGTTCGGCCTATAATTCACCCCTCCACTTT. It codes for CAIGERSAYNSPLHF.

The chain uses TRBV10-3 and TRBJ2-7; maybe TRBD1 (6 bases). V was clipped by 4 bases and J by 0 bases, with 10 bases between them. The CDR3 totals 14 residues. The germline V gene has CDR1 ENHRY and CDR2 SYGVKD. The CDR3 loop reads CAISGGDNSYEQYF. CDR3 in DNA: TGTGCCATCAGTGGTGGGGACAACTCCTACGAGCAGTACTTC.

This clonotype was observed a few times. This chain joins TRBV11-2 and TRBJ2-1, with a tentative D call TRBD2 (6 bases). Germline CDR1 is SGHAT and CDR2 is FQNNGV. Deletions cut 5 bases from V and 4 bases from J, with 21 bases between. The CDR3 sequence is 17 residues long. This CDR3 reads CASSNRPPSDLYNEQFF. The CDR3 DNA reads TGTGCCAGCAGCAACCGACCCCCTAGCGACCTTTACAATGAGCAGTTCTTC.

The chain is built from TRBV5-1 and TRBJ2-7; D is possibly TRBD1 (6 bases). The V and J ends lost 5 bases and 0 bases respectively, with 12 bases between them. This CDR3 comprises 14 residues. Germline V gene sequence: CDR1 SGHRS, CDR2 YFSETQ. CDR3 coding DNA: TGCGCCAGCAGTGATACAGGGCCCTCCTACGAGCAGTACTTC. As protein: CASSDTGPSYEQYF.

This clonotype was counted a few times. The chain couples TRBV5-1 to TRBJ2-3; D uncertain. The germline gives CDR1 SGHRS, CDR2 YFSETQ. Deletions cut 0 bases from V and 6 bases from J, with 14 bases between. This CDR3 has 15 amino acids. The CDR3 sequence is CASSLDMGIRDTQYF. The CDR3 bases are TGCGCCAGCAGCTTGGATATGGGGATCCGGGATACGCAGTATTTT.

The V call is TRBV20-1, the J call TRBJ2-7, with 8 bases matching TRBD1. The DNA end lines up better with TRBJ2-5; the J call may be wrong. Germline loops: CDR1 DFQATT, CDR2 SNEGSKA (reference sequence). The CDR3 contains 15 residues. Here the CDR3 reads CSARRQGQGQETQYF. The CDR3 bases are TGCAGTGCTAGGAGACAAGGACAGGGTCAGGAGACCCAGTACTTC.

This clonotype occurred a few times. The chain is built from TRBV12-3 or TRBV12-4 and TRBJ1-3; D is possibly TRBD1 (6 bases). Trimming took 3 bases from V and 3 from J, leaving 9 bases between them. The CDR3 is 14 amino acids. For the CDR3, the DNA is TGTGCCAGCAGTTTGGGGGCGCTTGGAAACACCATATATTTT. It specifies CASSLGALGNTIYF.

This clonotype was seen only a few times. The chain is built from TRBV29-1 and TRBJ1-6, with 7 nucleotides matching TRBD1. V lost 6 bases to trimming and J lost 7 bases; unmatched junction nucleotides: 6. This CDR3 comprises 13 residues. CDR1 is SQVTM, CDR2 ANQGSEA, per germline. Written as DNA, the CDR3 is TGCAGCGTAAGCGACAGGGTGAATTCACCCCTCCACTTT. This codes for CSVSDRVNSPLHF.

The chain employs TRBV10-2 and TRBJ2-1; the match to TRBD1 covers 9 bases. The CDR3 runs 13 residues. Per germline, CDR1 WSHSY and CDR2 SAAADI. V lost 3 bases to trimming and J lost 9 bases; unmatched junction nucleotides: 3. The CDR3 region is CASSDQTGGEQFF. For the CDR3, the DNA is TGCGCCAGCAGTGACCAGACAGGGGGTGAGCAGTTCTTC.

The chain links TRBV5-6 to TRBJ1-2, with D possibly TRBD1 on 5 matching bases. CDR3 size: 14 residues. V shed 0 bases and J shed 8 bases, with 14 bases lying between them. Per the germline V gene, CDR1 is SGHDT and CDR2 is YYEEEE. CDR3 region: CASSLASAGLGYTF. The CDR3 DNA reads TGTGCCAGCAGCTTGGCCAGTGCAGGGTTGGGCTACACCTTC.